This TCR beta chain was documented in a study of cytomegalovirus exposure and HLA in healthy donors. Study-level findings and limits: The study put 150 or so TCR beta chains on its list as cytomegalovirus-associated.

Method: immunoSEQ multiplex PCR; TCRdb's copy keeps in-frame clones and lacks some. Of some 350,000 clones in the sample, about 90% were seen once. Note on this clone: Its antigen is unknown.

Trimming cost V 2 bases and J 5 bases; bases outside gene matches: 8. The CDR3 runs 16 residues. Germline V gene sequence: CDR1 SGHRS, CDR2 YFSETQ. The specimen was PBMCs. V is TRBV5-1 and J is TRBJ2-2, with 8 bases aligning to TRBD2. The source is a woman aged 25 to 39 in good health and CMV-seropositive. CDR3 bases: TGCGCCAGCAGCTTAGGAGCGGGGGCTAATACCGGGGAGCTGTTTTTT. This encodes CASSLGAGANTGELFF.